This T cell receptor beta chain stems from a study of cytotoxic CD8 clonotypes in ibrutinib-treated CLL. Trimming took off 1 base at V and 8 bases at J, with 23 bases between the two ends. The CDR3 sequence is 18 residues long. Germline V gene sequence: CDR1 LNHNV, CDR2 YYDKDF (reference sequence). Data came from immunoSEQ multiplex PCR; TCRdb stores just in-frame clones and leaves some out. Of under 40,000 clones in the sample, 49% were seen once. This clone was counted only a few times. The sequence came from a human donor with chronic lymphocytic leukemia. Sequences were derived from PBMCs, sampled before ibrutinib treatment. J is TRBJ1-4 and V is TRBV15, with D possibly TRBD1 on 6 matching bases. CDR3 amino acids: CATSRGRGRGAVIEKLFF. In DNA form, the CDR3 reads TGTGCCACCAGCAGAGGCCGGGGCAGGGGAGCCGTAATCGAAAAACTGTTTTTT.